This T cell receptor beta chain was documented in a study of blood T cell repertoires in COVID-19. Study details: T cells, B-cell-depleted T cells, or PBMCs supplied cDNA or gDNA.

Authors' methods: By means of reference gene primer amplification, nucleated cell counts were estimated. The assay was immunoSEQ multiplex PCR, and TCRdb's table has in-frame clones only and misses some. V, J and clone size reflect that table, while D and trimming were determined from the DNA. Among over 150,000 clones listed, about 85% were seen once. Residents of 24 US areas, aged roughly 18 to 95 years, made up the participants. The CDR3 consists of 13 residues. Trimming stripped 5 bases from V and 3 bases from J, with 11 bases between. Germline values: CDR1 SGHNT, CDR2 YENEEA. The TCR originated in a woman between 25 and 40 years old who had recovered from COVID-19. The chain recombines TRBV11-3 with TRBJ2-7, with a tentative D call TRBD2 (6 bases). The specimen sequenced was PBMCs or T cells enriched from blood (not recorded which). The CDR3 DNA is TGTGCCAGCAGCCCGGGACTTAACTACGAGCAGTACTTC. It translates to CASSPGLNYEQYF.